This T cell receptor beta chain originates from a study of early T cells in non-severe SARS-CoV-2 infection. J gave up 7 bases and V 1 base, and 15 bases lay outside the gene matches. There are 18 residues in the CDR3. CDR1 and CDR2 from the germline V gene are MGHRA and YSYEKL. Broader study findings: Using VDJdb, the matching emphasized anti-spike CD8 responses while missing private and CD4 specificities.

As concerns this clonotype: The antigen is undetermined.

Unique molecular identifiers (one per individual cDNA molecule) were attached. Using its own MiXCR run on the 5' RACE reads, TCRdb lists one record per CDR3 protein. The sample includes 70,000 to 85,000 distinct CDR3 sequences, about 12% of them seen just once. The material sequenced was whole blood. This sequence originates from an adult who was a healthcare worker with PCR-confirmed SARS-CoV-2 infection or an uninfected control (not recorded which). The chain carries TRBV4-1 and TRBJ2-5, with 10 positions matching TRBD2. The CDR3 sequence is CASSQASPSGGPFRTQYF. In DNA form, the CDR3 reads TGCGCCAGCAGCCAAGCCTCCCCTAGCGGGGGCCCCTTCAGGACCCAGTACTTC.